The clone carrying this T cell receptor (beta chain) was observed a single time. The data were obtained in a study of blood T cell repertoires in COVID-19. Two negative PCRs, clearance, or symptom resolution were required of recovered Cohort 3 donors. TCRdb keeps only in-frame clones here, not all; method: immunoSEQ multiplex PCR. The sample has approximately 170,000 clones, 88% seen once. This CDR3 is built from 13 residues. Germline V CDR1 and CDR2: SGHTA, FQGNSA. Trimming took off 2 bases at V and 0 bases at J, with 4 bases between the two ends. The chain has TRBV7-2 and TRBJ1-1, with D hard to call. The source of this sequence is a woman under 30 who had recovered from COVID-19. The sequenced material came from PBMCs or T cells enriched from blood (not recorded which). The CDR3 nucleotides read TGTGCCAGCAGCTTATATGTGAACACTGAAGCTTTCTTT. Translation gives CASSLYVNTEAFF.